One T cell receptor beta chain is described in this entry. The antigen is not known. The CDR3 runs to 14 residues. Germline V gene lookup returns CDR1 SEHNR and CDR2 FQNEAQ (reference sequence). V dropped 0 bases and J dropped 10 bases, with 15 bases sitting between them. These data originate in a study of identical twins. Study-level points and caveats: In cord blood, abundant beta clonotypes had fewer insertions; memory showed no trend.

One entry per CDR3 protein, called by TCRdb with MiXCR from the 5' RACE reads. The sample contains approximately 190,000 distinct CDR3 sequences, around 15% of which appear only once. A further study also used this sample, focusing on T cells expressing NK-cell markers.

J is TRBJ1-1 and V is TRBV7-9; a possible D gene is TRBD1 (5 bases). This clonotype originated in a woman younger than 30 in good health. What was sequenced was CD8+ T cells sorted from blood. The CDR3 sequence: CASSLARTPIGAFF. CDR3 coding DNA: TGTGCCAGCAGCTTAGCACGGACACCGATAGGAGCTTTCTTT.